This TCR beta chain was sequenced during a study of beta chain features in type 1 diabetes (dated by TCRdb to the late 2010s). With respect to the entire study: Patients and healthy donors did not differ in mean age, gender distribution, total cell number or subset yield. In the study, recently diagnosed type 1 diabetes patients and matched healthy donors were compared on the TCRB repertoires of their sorted circulating CD4+ T cell subsets. A total of roughly 110 million sorted cells were examined across all samples, and the number of cells per subset was strongly correlated with RNA yield. Whereas all 30 or so donors provided naive and central memory subsets, regulatory and stem cell-like memory subsets were isolated from just 8 patients and about 8 healthy donors. Summary of the overall study and its limitations: Shorter templates might have been favored by PCR, but patient and control samples were amplified and corrected together, so both groups would have been affected equally by any skew. Naive, central memory and regulatory TCRB repertoires appeared to be more similar among patients than among healthy donors. Sequencing cDNA rather than genomic DNA could over-represent highly expressing activated cells, although activation and CD3 levels did not differ between groups. Type 1 diabetes patients showed a moderate but significant shortening of TCRB CDR3 length in all four CD4+ subsets. Because the HLA sub-analyses included only small numbers of individuals, any influence of HLA type on TCRB rearrangement was left unresolved. At VDJ recombination sites, patients with type 1 diabetes made fewer insertions and deleted more nucleotides, a pattern implying thymic rearrangement abnormalities.

A single peripheral blood draw of 90 to 150 mL on average was collected from each donor into heparinised tubes. Naive, central memory, regulatory and stem cell-like memory CD4+ T cells were sorted on a BD FACSAria II using a panel including CD45RO, CCR7, CD25, CD127, CD95 and CD27. Every sorted population had a purity above 95%. Right away, PBMCs were isolated by Lymphoprep density gradient centrifugation and were stained directly, with no culture step. So that batch effects would be minimized, each experiment stained and sorted samples in pairs, pairing one healthy donor with one patient. The High Capacity cDNA Reverse Transcription Kit was used to reverse transcribe all of the isolated RNA, meaning that expressed TCRB transcripts were what got sequenced. Deep immunoSEQ sequencing was performed on naive, central memory and regulatory T cell samples, with an average of around 3.4 million total reads per sample. After sorted cells were lysed in RLT buffer, RNA was extracted with DNase-treated RNeasy Micro or Mini kits, with the choice depending on cell number. Each cell subset was processed separately to prevent cross-contamination, with patient and healthy donor samples processed together. The immunoSEQ multiplex PCR was used to amplify TCRB sequences from cDNA, yielding 87-bp fragments that span the CDR3 region. The amplicons were sequenced using the Illumina HiSeq platform. In the original analysis: Synthetic template baselines were used to correct PCR bias computationally, reads within Hamming distance 2 were collapsed, and singletons that could not be merged were discarded. Reads were aligned against IMGT so that V, D and J genes, CDR3 length and insertions or deletions at six rearrangement sites could be assigned. Within each subset, clonotype counts were normalized to the number of sorted cells before true diversity and Gini coefficients were calculated with the tcR R package. The overlap coefficient, calculated on TCRB nucleotide sequences, was used to quantify repertoire sharing. Out-of-frame TCRB sequences from naive cells were analyzed as a proxy for the pre-selection repertoire. TCRdb carries this immuneACCESS record with in-frame sequences only. Its versions omit some clonotypes, under half of them owing to an unresolved V gene in the studies checked, with the rest unexplained. For V, J and clone size, that table is used; D and trimming come from the DNA. The sample table holds a few hundred thousand clones, of which approximately 13% were seen once. The ten largest make up around 0.016% of the sample.

This clone has just a few counts. What this receptor recognizes is not known. No base qualities exist here, and no much larger clone lies one base off it. The CDR3, from cysteine to phenylalanine, totals 12 residues. Of all the DNA, just the CDR3 is kept, 36 bases in frame from base 1. Based on the germline V gene, the CDR1 and CDR2 sequences are SQVTM and ANQGSEA. V is pruned by 7 bases and J by 8 bases, leaving 10 bases of the junction without a gene match. The sequence is built from TRBV29-1 and TRBJ1-1, with TRBD1 identical over 7 junction bases. The receptor was isolated from a young woman with type 1 diabetes. The source material was naive CD4+ T cells from blood. The cell subset or site label, read with the paper, signifies: true naive CD4+ T cells. The base sequence is TGCAGCGGACTAAGGGGGCCGGCCGAAGCTTTCTTT. It encodes CSGLRGPAEAFF.